The present TCR beta chain was sequenced within a study of PD-1 blockade in classical Hodgkin lymphoma. Study-wide context: Patients were infused with nivolumab 3 mg/kg every 2 weeks. The study, taken as a whole, reports: Factors driving the repertoire differences, possibly disease activity or prior therapy, remain undefined. A significant rise in TCR diversity was seen by C4D1 for CD4+ cells but not for CD8+ cells. Baseline diversity resembling that of newly diagnosed patients was seen in complete responders.

Details on this clone: Its target is not known.

Sequencing used immunoSEQ multiplex PCR; TCRdb keeps in-frame clones, though not all of them. The table shows around 13,000 clones, with about 80% occurring only once. Each patient's relapse followed autologous stem cell transplantation, and brentuximab vedotin exposure varied. Germline V lookup: CDR1 SNHLY, CDR2 FYNNEI. J was trimmed by 5 bases and V by 4 bases; bases with no gene match: 5. The CDR3 runs 15 residues. Sequenced material: peripheral blood mononuclear cells (PBMCs), taken at baseline. The TCR was taken from a human donor with classical Hodgkin lymphoma. This chain uses TRBV2 with TRBJ2-1; 10 nucleotides agree with TRBD1. CDR3 bases: TGTGCCAGCAGTGGGGGACAGGGGCTTCACAATGAGCAGTTCTTC. Translating gives CASSGGQGLHNEQFF.